This TCR beta chain came from a study of blood T cell repertoires in COVID-19 (dated by TCRdb to 2020 to 2022). In terms of the full investigation: Samples from collaborators originated in the United States, Italy and Spain and spanned both the acute and convalescent phases of COVID-19. The material from the prospective study consisted of cDNA or gDNA derived from T cells, B-cell-depleted T cells, or PBMCs. Samples came from the ongoing ImmuneRACE study (first 160 participants) plus 1,254 subjects from 6 global collaborators. Where available, HLA class I and class II types were taken from metadata supplied by the sample provider and were not determined by assay-based typing. The dataset comprised deeply sampled blood TCRbeta repertoires from subjects exposed to, actively infected with, or recovered from COVID-19. Nearly every sample came with metadata listing a de-identified subject ID, COVID-19 status, age in years and sex. A freely available public database, intended as a resource for researchers studying the immune response to SARS-CoV-2, is where the repertoires were released.

TCRbeta CDR3 regions were amplified from genomic DNA using the immunoSEQ Assay, a bias-controlled multiplex PCR. For the original study's pipeline: Nucleated cell counts per sample were estimated from amplification of reference gene primers within the assay. Sequence reads were collapsed and filtered to measure the absolute abundance of every unique TCRbeta CDR3 rearrangement. For each sample, productive Simpson clonality was calculated as the square root of Simpson's diversity index over productive rearrangements. TCRdb re-hosts the immuneACCESS table, in-frame sequences only. Its copies lack some clones; in the studies checked, an unresolved V gene accounts for under half of them, and the cause for the rest is not known. V, J and clone size reflect that table, while D and trimming were determined from the DNA. Recorded for this sample are roughly 250,000 clones; about 80% of them occurred a single time. The biggest ten clones account for 6% to 9.5% of the sample.

Whole blood was collected in K2EDTA tubes by collaborating institutions according to the institutions' own protocols. For TCRbeta analysis, collaborators shipped samples as frozen whole blood, isolated PBMCs, or DNA extracted from either of those sample types. This clone was seen a handful of times. This receptor's antigen is unknown. No much larger clone exists at a distance of one base, and base qualities are not known. From the cysteine through the phenylalanine, the CDR3 covers 15 amino acids. Of all the DNA, just the CDR3 is kept, 45 bases in frame from base 1. V and J are trimmed by 1 base and 4 bases, and the gene matches miss 5 bases of the junction. The germline V gene (reference sequence) specifies LGHDT as CDR1 and YNNKEL as CDR2. The paper as a whole reports these results and caveats: The amount of clinical and demographic metadata varied by source and participant and was provided uncurated.

Sequences were obtained from peripheral blood. The receptor comes from a woman aged 45-65 years with acute or convalescent COVID-19. The rearranged chain carries TRBV3-1 (or the pseudogene TRBV3-2) and TRBJ2-7, with 9 junctional bases fitting TRBD1. The nucleotide sequence reads TGTGCCAGCAGCCAAGTTTGGACAGGGGCTTACGAGCAGTACTTC. It codes for CASSQVWTGAYEQYF.